This T cell receptor beta chain was captured by sequencing in a study of blood T cell repertoires in COVID-19. The CDR3 sequence is 13 residues long. With 11 bases removed from V and 0 bases from J, the gap between germline ends came to 11 bases. Sequenced by immunoSEQ multiplex PCR; TCRdb stores in-frame clones only, minus some. The data contain tens of thousands of clones, over 90% of them seen just once; the ten biggest clones take up nearly 10%. The sequencing input was peripheral blood. The sequence came from an elderly woman with acute or convalescent COVID-19. The V and J genes are TRBV12-3 or TRBV12-4 and TRBJ2-1; TRBD2 might be the D (6 bases). The CDR3 region is CACAGTSYNEQFF. CDR3 sequence (DNA): TGTGCCTGCGCGGGAACCTCCTACAATGAGCAGTTCTTC.